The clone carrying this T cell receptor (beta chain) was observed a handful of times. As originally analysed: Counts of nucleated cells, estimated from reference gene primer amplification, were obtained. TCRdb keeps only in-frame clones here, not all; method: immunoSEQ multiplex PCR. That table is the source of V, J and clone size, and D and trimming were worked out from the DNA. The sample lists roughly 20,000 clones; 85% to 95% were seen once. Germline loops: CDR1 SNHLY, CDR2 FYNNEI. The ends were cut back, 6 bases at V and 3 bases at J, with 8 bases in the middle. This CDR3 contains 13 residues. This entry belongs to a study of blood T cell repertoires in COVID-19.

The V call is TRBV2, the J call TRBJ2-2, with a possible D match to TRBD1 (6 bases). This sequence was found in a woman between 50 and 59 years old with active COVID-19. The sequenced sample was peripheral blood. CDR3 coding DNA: TGTGCCAGCAGGTACAGGGACACCGGGGAGCTGTTTTTT. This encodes CASRYRDTGELFF.